The rows below give T cell receptor beta chains drawn from one sample of a study of CD8+ T cells in alopecia areata. Assay: immunoSEQ multiplex PCR; the TCRdb copy retains only in-frame clones and omits some. The table records approximately 210,000 clones, more than 55% of them present only once. The sample in question was CD4+ T cells sorted from blood, obtained at week 4, from a patient treated with tofacitinib. These receptors were taken from a human donor with alopecia areata. Each CDR3 is given with its conserved first and last residue. A D gene is named only where the DNA matches it firmly. Rows give clone size only sometimes, using once, few, many, or a class for an expanded clone.

d_gene,abundance,v_gene,j_gene,CDR3aa,CDR3nt
TRBD1,-,TRBV10-3,TRBJ1-5,CAIGREGASNQPQHF,TGTGCCATCGGTAGGGAGGGGGCAAGCAATCAGCCCCAGCATTTT
-,once,TRBV6-1,TRBJ1-6,CASSGGVPDSTLHF,TGTGCCAGCAGTGGCGGAGTGCCGGATTCTACCCTCCACTTT
-,few,TRBV11-2,TRBJ2-5,CASSLGTVQETQYF,TGTGCCAGCAGCTTAGGGACGGTACAAGAGACCCAGTACTTC
TRBD2,-,TRBV25-1,TRBJ2-7,CASSESRGGYEQYF,TGTGCCAGCAGTGAATCGCGGGGGGGCTACGAGCAGTACTTC
-,-,TRBV5-4,TRBJ2-1,CASSLYRGGEQFF,TGTGCCAGCAGCTTGTACCGCGGCGGGGAGCAGTTCTTC
TRBD1,-,TRBV12-5,TRBJ1-1,CASGLRRTGLNTEAFF,TGTGCTAGTGGTTTGAGAAGGACAGGACTAAACACTGAAGCTTTCTTT
-,few,TRBV29-1,TRBJ2-3,CSAMRGASTDTQYF,TGCAGCGCCATGAGGGGGGCGAGCACAGATACGCAGTATTTT
-,-,TRBV29-1,TRBJ2-1,CSVERGVGQLNEQFF,TGCAGCGTTGAAAGGGGGGTAGGCCAGCTCAATGAGCAGTTCTTC
-,once,TRBV30,TRBJ2-7,CAWSALSYEQYF,TGTGCCTGGAGTGCTCTTTCCTACGAGCAGTACTTC
-,once,TRBV6-6,TRBJ1-5,CASSYSSGDRQPQHF,TGTGCCAGCAGTTACTCGTCAGGGGATAGACAGCCCCAGCATTTT
-,-,TRBV5-1,TRBJ2-7,CASSLARGIYEQYF,TGCGCCAGCAGCTTAGCCAGGGGCATCTACGAGCAGTACTTC
TRBD1,-,TRBV29-1,TRBJ2-7,CSVGGQGYEQYF,TGCAGCGTGGGCGGACAGGGCTACGAGCAGTACTTC
TRBD1,few,TRBV29-1,TRBJ1-4,CSASTGGGEKLFF,TGCAGCGCCTCGACAGGGGGTGGTGAAAAACTGTTTTTT
-,few,TRBV10-3,TRBJ2-3,CAISESPEGPQYF,TGTGCCATCAGTGAGTCCCCCGAGGGCCCGCAGTATTTT
-,-,TRBV19,TRBJ1-1,CASSILEGKAFF,TGTGCCAGTAGTATTTTGGAGGGAAAAGCTTTCTTT